Listed below are T cell receptor beta chains from one sample, sequenced in a study of PD-1 blockade in classical Hodgkin lymphoma. Clones were read by immunoSEQ multiplex PCR, and TCRdb kept only the in-frame ones, dropping some. The table shows 27,000 or so clones, with around three quarters occurring only once. Sample: peripheral blood mononuclear cells (PBMCs), taken before the fourth cycle of nivolumab. The receptors come from a human donor with classical Hodgkin lymphoma. Both conserved end residues are part of each CDR3. The D gene is left open where the match is weak. The listing skips clone size in some rows; elsewhere it reads once, few, many or a size class.

V gene	clone size	J gene	D gene	CDR3 protein	CDR3 DNA
TRBV5-1	NA	TRBJ1-6	NA	CASSLVGRGSYNSPLHF	TGCGCCAGCAGCTTGGTCGGCAGGGGCTCCTATAATTCACCCCTCCACTTT
TRBV7-2	NA	TRBJ2-3	TRBD2	CASSLVLAGDGAGDTQYF	TGTGCCAGCAGCTTAGTACTAGCGGGAGACGGAGCGGGAGATACGCAGTATTTT
TRBV27	NA	TRBJ2-7	TRBD1	CASSPDRTGTLYEQYF	TGTGCCAGCAGTCCGGACCGGACAGGGACTCTCTACGAGCAGTACTTC
TRBV21-1	NA	TRBJ2-3	NA	CASSNSISTDTQYF	TGTGCCAGCAGCAATTCGATTAGCACAGATACGCAGTATTTT
TRBV6-5	NA	TRBJ1-1	TRBD1	CASSTGPPLNTEAFF	TGTGCCAGTTCGACAGGGCCTCCCTTGAACACTGAAGCTTTCTTT
TRBV2	once	TRBJ1-5	NA	CASSGDGGPQPQHF	TGTGCCAGCAGTGGAGATGGGGGGCCTCAGCCCCAGCATTTT
TRBV5-1	NA	TRBJ1-2	NA	CASSLADSNYGYTF	TGCGCCAGCAGCTTGGCGGACAGCAACTATGGCTACACCTTC
TRBV2	NA	TRBJ2-6	TRBD1	CASSELQGAGANVLTF	TGTGCCAGCAGTGAACTACAGGGGGCTGGGGCCAACGTCCTGACTTTC
TRBV5-1	NA	TRBJ2-7	TRBD2	CASRLGLASEEQYF	TGCGCCAGCAGATTAGGACTAGCTTCGGAGGAGCAGTACTTC
TRBV28	NA	TRBJ1-4	NA	CASSRPQGNNEKLFF	TGTGCCAGCAGTCGGCCTCAGGGAAATAATGAAAAACTGTTTTTT
TRBV9	NA	TRBJ2-1	NA	CASSGGSSYNEQFF	TGTGCCAGCAGCGGGGGGAGCTCCTACAATGAGCAGTTCTTC
TRBV9	NA	TRBJ2-1	TRBD2	CASSLAGGYSYNEQFF	TGTGCCAGCAGCTTAGCGGGGGGATACTCCTACAATGAGCAGTTCTTC
TRBV11-2	NA	TRBJ2-7	TRBD2	CASSTTSGGMSYEQYF	TGTGCCAGCAGCACTACTAGCGGGGGGATGTCCTACGAGCAGTACTTC
TRBV30	NA	TRBJ1-6	NA	CAWREGLGNSPLHF	TGTGCCTGGAGGGAAGGACTAGGGAATTCACCCCTCCACTTT
TRBV7-2	NA	TRBJ2-2	NA	CASSLGGWGNGELFF	TGTGCCAGCAGCTTAGGAGGATGGGGTAACGGGGAGCTGTTTTTT
TRBV18	NA	TRBJ2-5	TRBD1	CASSPRPGGRETQYF	TGTGCCAGCTCACCACGCCCAGGGGGCCGTGAGACCCAGTACTTC
TRBV5-5	medium-sized	TRBJ1-1	NA	CASRTATPKEAFF	TGTGCCAGCAGAACCGCAACCCCCAAGGAAGCTTTCTTT
TRBV19	NA	TRBJ2-2	NA	CASAPTTGTGELFF	TGTGCCAGTGCGCCCACTACAGGGACTGGGGAGCTGTTTTTT
TRBV23-1	NA	TRBJ2-7	NA	CASSRGDTPRTEQYF	TGCGCCAGCAGTCGAGGGGACACCCCACGTACCGAGCAGTACTTC
TRBV6-1	NA	TRBJ2-7	NA	CASSDPPLSSYEQYF	TGTGCCAGCAGTGACCCCCCCCTGAGCTCCTACGAGCAGTACTTC
TRBV13	NA	TRBJ2-2	NA	CASSFRGGELFF	TGTGCCAGCAGCTTTCGAGGAGGCGAGCTGTTTTTT
TRBV19	NA	TRBJ1-1	NA	CASSAGLREAFF	TGTGCCAGTAGTGCCGGACTGAGAGAAGCTTTCTTT
TRBV6-6	NA	TRBJ2-5	NA	CASSYQGRETQYF	TGTGCCAGCAGTTACCAGGGGCGAGAGACCCAGTACTTC
TRBV7-9	once	TRBJ2-7	NA	CASSLGQGGALPYEQYF	TGTGCCAGCAGCTTAGGTCAGGGGGGAGCTCTTCCCTACGAGCAGTACTTC
TRBV7-3	NA	TRBJ2-1	NA	CASSLGVEQFF	TGTGCCAGCAGCTTGGGTGTTGAGCAGTTCTTC
TRBV7-2	NA	TRBJ2-3	NA	CASSLARSYTDTQYF	TGTGCCAGCAGCTTAGCCAGGTCGTACACAGATACGCAGTATTTT
TRBV30	NA	TRBJ2-2	NA	CAWAHGENTGELFF	TGTGCCTGGGCCCATGGGGAGAACACCGGGGAGCTGTTTTTT
TRBV18	NA	TRBJ2-4	TRBD2	CASSRGLAGSENIQYF	TGTGCCAGCTCACGGGGACTAGCGGGGTCTGAAAACATTCAGTACTTC
TRBV9	NA	TRBJ2-1	NA	CASSPRTGSSYNEQFF	TGTGCTAGCAGCCCAAGGACTGGAAGCTCCTACAATGAGCAGTTCTTC
TRBV2	few	TRBJ1-6	NA	CASKEGPINSPLHF	TGTGCCAGCAAGGAAGGCCCAATTAATTCACCCCTCCACTTT
TRBV11-2	NA	TRBJ1-1	NA	CASSIRHLNTEAFF	TGTGCCAGCAGCATCAGGCACCTGAACACTGAAGCTTTCTTT
TRBV9	NA	TRBJ2-1	TRBD2	CASSLNVAGGLKEQFF	TGTGCCAGCAGCCTCAATGTAGCGGGAGGGCTTAAGGAGCAGTTCTTC
TRBV6-1	few	TRBJ2-1	NA	CASRSPVFSYNEQFF	TGTGCCAGCAGATCCCCGGTGTTCTCCTACAATGAGCAGTTCTTC
TRBV5-6	once	TRBJ1-4	NA	CASSLAVREKLFF	TGTGCCAGCAGCTTGGCCGTACGGGAAAAACTGTTTTTT
TRBV4-3	NA	TRBJ2-7	TRBD2	CASSQDLRTSGMSSYEQYF	TGCGCCAGCAGCCAAGATCTTCGTACTAGCGGGATGAGCTCCTACGAGCAGTACTTC
TRBV6-5	NA	TRBJ1-1	NA	CASSSWTDNTEAFF	TGTGCCAGCAGTTCGTGGACAGATAACACTGAAGCTTTCTTT
TRBV19	few	TRBJ1-5	NA	CASSIGTPLSNQPQHF	TGTGCCAGTAGTATTGGGACACCATTGAGCAATCAGCCCCAGCATTTT
TRBV5-4	medium-sized	TRBJ2-7	TRBD1	CATNWDSSYEQYF	TGTGCCACGAACTGGGACAGCTCCTACGAGCAGTACTTC
TRBV18	NA	TRBJ2-7	NA	CASSPGRTPYEQYF	TGTGCCAGCTCACCGGGTCGAACTCCCTACGAGCAGTACTTC
TRBV19	NA	TRBJ1-1	NA	CASSNPRAGGNTEAFF	TGTGCCAGTAGTAACCCCCGGGCGGGCGGGAACACTGAAGCTTTCTTT
TRBV28	few	TRBJ1-5	NA	CASSLLGGSSNQPQHF	TGTGCCAGCAGTTTATTGGGGGGCTCCAGCAATCAGCCCCAGCATTTT
TRBV5-4	NA	TRBJ2-7	TRBD2	CASSQEWTSGASYEQYF	TGTGCCAGCAGCCAAGAATGGACTAGCGGGGCCTCCTACGAGCAGTACTTC
TRBV30	NA	TRBJ1-1	NA	CAWSSEPNTEAFF	TGTGCCTGGAGTTCGGAACCGAACACTGAAGCTTTCTTT
TRBV6-1	NA	TRBJ2-2	NA	CASSEARWAGANTGELFF	TGTGCCAGCAGTGAAGCGCGCTGGGCAGGAGCGAACACCGGGGAGCTGTTTTTT
TRBV5-5	NA	TRBJ2-7	TRBD2	CASSSSPGLAGGAREQYF	TGTGCCAGCAGTTCCTCCCCGGGACTAGCGGGGGGTGCCAGGGAGCAGTACTTC
TRBV10-1	NA	TRBJ1-1	NA	CASSESSAGKDEAFF	TGCGCCAGCAGTGAGTCCTCGGCAGGGAAAGATGAAGCTTTCTTT
TRBV7-7	few	TRBJ2-5	NA	CASSLAIGRETQYF	TGTGCTAGCAGCTTAGCGATAGGGCGAGAGACCCAGTACTTC
TRBV10-3	NA	TRBJ2-5	TRBD2	CAISREGHGETQYF	TGTGCCATCAGCAGGGAGGGCCATGGGGAGACCCAGTACTTC
TRBV5-5	NA	TRBJ1-2	NA	CASSPSPGAANYGYTF	TGTGCCAGCAGCCCCTCCCCAGGGGCCGCTAACTATGGCTACACCTTC
TRBV6-6	NA	TRBJ1-6	NA	CASSYFGGEYNSPLHF	TGTGCCAGCAGTTACTTCGGCGGGGAGTATAATTCACCCCTCCACTTT
TRBV9	NA	TRBJ1-3	TRBD1	CASSSHRGSGNTIYF	TGTGCCAGCAGCTCACACAGGGGTTCGGGAAACACCATATATTTT
TRBV6-6	NA	TRBJ2-3	NA	CASSYTLTDTQYF	TGTGCCAGCAGTTACACCCTCACAGATACGCAGTATTTT